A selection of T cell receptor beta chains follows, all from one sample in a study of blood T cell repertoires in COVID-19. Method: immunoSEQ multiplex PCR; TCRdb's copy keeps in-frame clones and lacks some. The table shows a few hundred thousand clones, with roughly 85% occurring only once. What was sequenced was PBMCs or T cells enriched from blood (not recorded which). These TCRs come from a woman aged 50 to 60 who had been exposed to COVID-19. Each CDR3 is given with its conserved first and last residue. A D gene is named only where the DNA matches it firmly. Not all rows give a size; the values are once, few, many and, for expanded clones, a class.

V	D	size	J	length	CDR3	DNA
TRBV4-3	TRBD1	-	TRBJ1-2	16	CASSQDRDRETYGYTF	TGCGCCAGCAGCCAAGATCGGGACAGGGAGACTTATGGCTACACCTTC
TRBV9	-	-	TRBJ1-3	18	CASSVDGRGSASGNTIYF	TGTGCCAGCAGCGTAGATGGCAGGGGCTCAGCCTCTGGAAACACCATATATTTT
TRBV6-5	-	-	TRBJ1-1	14	CASSYSGLNTEAFF	TGTGCCAGCAGTTACTCGGGGCTCAACACTGAAGCTTTCTTT
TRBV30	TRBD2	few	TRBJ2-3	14	CAWSRAGGTDTQYF	TGTGCCTGGAGTAGAGCGGGGGGGACAGATACGCAGTATTTT
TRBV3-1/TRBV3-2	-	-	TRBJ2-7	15	CASSRAFRTDYEQYF	TGTGCCAGCAGCCGAGCTTTTAGGACAGACTACGAGCAGTACTTC
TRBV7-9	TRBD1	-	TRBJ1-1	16	CASSSWTGWDYTEAFF	TGTGCCAGCAGCTCCTGGACAGGGTGGGATTACACTGAAGCTTTCTTT
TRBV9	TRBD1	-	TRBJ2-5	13	CASSQGVQETQYF	TGTGCCAGCAGCCAGGGGGTCCAAGAGACCCAGTACTTC
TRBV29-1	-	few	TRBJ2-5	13	CSVETNSPETQYF	TGCAGCGTTGAAACAAATTCCCCGGAGACCCAGTACTTC
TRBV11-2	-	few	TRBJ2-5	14	CASSLDQGRQTQYF	TGTGCCAGCAGCTTAGATCAGGGTAGGCAGACCCAGTACTTC
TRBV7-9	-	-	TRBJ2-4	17	CASIVGAETLAKNIQYF	TGTGCCAGCATCGTGGGTGCTGAGACTCTAGCCAAAAACATTCAGTACTTC
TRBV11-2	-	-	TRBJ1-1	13	CASSSSRASEAFF	TGTGCCAGCAGCTCTTCCAGGGCATCTGAAGCTTTCTTT
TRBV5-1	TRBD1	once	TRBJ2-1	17	CASSLIAPGQGHNEQFF	TGCGCCAGCAGCTTGATCGCGCCGGGACAGGGCCACAATGAGCAGTTCTTC
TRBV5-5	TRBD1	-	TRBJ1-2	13	CASSLGQGGGYTF	TGTGCCAGCAGCTTGGGACAGGGCGGTGGCTACACCTTC
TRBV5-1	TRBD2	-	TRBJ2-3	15	CASSLGRGGPDTQYF	TGCGCCAGCAGCTTGGGTCGGGGGGGCCCAGATACGCAGTATTTT
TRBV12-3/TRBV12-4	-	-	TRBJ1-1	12	CASSLFQTEAFF	TGTGCCAGCAGTTTATTCCAAACTGAAGCTTTCTTT
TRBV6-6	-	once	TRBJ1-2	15	CASSYSDSSRYGYTF	TGTGCCAGCAGTTACTCAGACAGCTCGCGGTATGGCTACACCTTC
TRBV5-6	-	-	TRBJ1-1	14	CASSYTGVRTEAFF	TGTGCCAGCAGCTATACCGGGGTGAGGACTGAAGCTTTCTTT
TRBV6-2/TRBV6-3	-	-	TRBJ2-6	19	CASSPSSGRRGSGANVLTF	TGTGCCAGCAGTCCCTCCTCTGGCAGAAGGGGCTCTGGGGCCAACGTCCTGACTTTC
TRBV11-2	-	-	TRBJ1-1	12	CASSPPGPEAFF	TGTGCCAGCAGCCCCCCGGGTCCTGAAGCTTTCTTT
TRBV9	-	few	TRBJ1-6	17	CASSPRTQSSYNSPLHF	TGTGCCAGCAGCCCTCGGACACAGAGCTCCTATAATTCACCCCTCCACTTT
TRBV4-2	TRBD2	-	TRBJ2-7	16	CASSQGSTSGGYEQYF	TGTGCCAGCAGCCAAGGTTCGACTAGCGGGGGATACGAGCAGTACTTC
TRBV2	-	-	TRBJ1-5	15	CASSEEGRVNQPQHF	TGTGCCAGCAGTGAAGAGGGGAGGGTCAATCAGCCCCAGCATTTT
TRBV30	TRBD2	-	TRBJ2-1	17	CAWSPDPLAGPYNEQFF	TGTGCCTGGAGCCCTGACCCCCTAGCGGGGCCCTACAATGAGCAGTTCTTC
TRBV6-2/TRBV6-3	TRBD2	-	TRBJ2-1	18	CASSSGLAGVILYNEQFF	TGTGCCAGCAGTTCCGGGCTAGCGGGGGTCATTCTCTACAATGAGCAGTTCTTC
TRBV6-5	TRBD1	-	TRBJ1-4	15	CASSPDRDRLEKLFF	TGTGCCAGCAGTCCGGACAGGGACAGGCTAGAAAAACTGTTTTTT
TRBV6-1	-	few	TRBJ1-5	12	CASSELLGPQHF	TGTGCCAGCAGTGAATTGCTCGGGCCCCAGCATTTT
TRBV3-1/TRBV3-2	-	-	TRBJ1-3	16	CASSPGTGFSGNTIYF	TGTGCCAGCAGCCCGGGTACTGGTTTCTCTGGAAACACCATATATTTT
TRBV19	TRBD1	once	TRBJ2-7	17	CASSATLRDRVSNEQYF	TGTGCCAGTTCCGCCACTCTCCGGGACAGGGTTTCAAACGAGCAGTACTTC
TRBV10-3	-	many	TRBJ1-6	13	CAISENRDSPLHF	TGTGCCATCAGTGAAAACAGGGATTCACCCCTCCACTTT
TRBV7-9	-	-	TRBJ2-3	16	CASSLAAGQGTDTQYF	TGTGCCAGCAGCTTAGCTGCGGGGCAGGGCACAGATACGCAGTATTTT
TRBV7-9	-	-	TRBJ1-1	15	CASSLAAGDNTEAFF	TGTGCCAGCAGCTTAGCGGCAGGGGACAACACTGAAGCTTTCTTT
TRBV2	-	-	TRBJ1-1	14	CASSAEGVNTEAFF	TGTGCCAGCAGTGCGGAAGGGGTGAACACTGAAGCTTTCTTT
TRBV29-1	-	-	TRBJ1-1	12	CSVDQDNGATFF	TGCAGCGTTGATCAGGACAACGGAGCAACTTTCTTT
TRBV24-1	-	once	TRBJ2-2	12	CATREGAGELFF	TGTGCCACCAGGGAGGGAGCCGGGGAGCTGTTTTTT
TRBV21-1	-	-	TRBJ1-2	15	CASSKEWGTGYGYTF	TGTGCCAGCAGCAAAGAATGGGGGACAGGGTATGGCTACACCTTC
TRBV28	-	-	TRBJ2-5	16	CASSLLPGQEGETQYF	TGTGCCAGCAGTCTTTTGCCGGGGCAGGAGGGAGAGACCCAGTACTTC
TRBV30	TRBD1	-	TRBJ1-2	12	CAWRRDREGYTF	TGTGCCTGGAGAAGGGACAGAGAGGGCTACACCTTC
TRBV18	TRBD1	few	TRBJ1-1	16	CASSPRPTGGNTEAFF	TGTGCCAGCTCGCCGCGACCTACAGGGGGTAACACTGAAGCTTTCTTT
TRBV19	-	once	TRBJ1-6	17	CASSTSPYGQINSPLHF	TGTGCCAGTAGTACTTCTCCTTATGGGCAAATCAATTCACCCCTCCACTTT
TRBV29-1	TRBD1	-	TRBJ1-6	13	CSVQDRENSPLHF	TGCAGCGTTCAGGACAGGGAGAATTCACCCCTCCACTTT
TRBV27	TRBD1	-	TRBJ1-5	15	CASSPVQGAYQPQHF	TGTGCCAGCAGTCCTGTACAGGGGGCTTATCAGCCCCAGCATTTT
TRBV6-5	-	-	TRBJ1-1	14	CASNTTGKSNEAFF	TGTGCCAGCAACACCACAGGGAAGTCAAATGAAGCTTTCTTT
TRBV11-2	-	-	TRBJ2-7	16	CATADPTEANSYEQYF	TGTGCCACCGCCGACCCGACAGAAGCCAACTCCTACGAGCAGTACTTC
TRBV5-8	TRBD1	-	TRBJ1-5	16	CASSRTGEGLNQPQHF	TGTGCCAGCAGCCGTACAGGGGAAGGACTCAATCAGCCCCAGCATTTT
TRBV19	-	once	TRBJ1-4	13	CASSDTANEKLFF	TGTGCCAGTAGCGACACCGCTAATGAAAAACTGTTTTTT
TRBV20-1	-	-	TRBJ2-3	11	CSARDGSTQYF	TGCAGTGCCAGAGATGGGAGTACGCAGTATTTT
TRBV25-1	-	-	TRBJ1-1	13	CASLTEGNTEAFF	TGTGCCAGCCTAACCGAGGGGAACACTGAAGCTTTCTTT
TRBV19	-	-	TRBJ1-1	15	CASSTSGHLNVEAFF	TGTGCCAGTAGTACCTCGGGACATTTGAATGTTGAAGCTTTCTTT
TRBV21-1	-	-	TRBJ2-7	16	CASSSRLFSCLYEQYF	TGTGCCAGCAGCTCTCGACTATTCTCTTGCCTCTACGAGCAGTACTTC
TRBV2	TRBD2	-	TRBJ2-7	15	CASREGLADPYEQYF	TGTGCCAGCAGAGAAGGACTAGCGGACCCCTACGAGCAGTACTTC
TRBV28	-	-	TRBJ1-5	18	CASSYCLRDWTENQPQHF	TGTGCCAGCAGTTACTGTTTAAGAGATTGGACAGAAAATCAGCCCCAGCATTTT
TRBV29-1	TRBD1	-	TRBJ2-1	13	CSVGYRGPNEQFF	TGCAGCGTTGGATACAGGGGGCCGAATGAGCAGTTCTTC